What follows is one TCR beta chain and its context. Its matching antigen is unknown. This sample is part of a study of graft-versus-host responses after intestinal transplantation. Sequencing used immunoSEQ multiplex PCR; TCRdb keeps in-frame clones, though not all of them. Here the sample spans over 70,000 clones, around four fifths being singletons. This receptor was taken from a human donor who received an intestinal transplant. The sample consisted of unstimulated CD8+ T cells sorted from spleen or lymph node cells, taken before intestinal transplant.

The CDR3 DNA is TGTGCCAGCAGCCAAGATGACGAGGGACTTGGCACAGATACGCAGTATTTT. Protein sequence: CASSQDDEGLGTDTQYF. The rearrangement joins TRBV4-2 to TRBJ2-3; D might be TRBD2 (6 bases). The germline V gene encodes CDR1 LGHNA and CDR2 YNFKEQ. The CDR3 is 17 residues long. Trimming cost V 0 bases and J 1 base, with 14 bases left between them.